The 14 T cell receptor beta chains in this list originate from one sample, sequenced in a study of immune cell composition in non-small cell lung cancer. Normal lung sampling was at least 3 cm from the tumour, as distant as possible. Clones were read by immunoSEQ multiplex PCR, and TCRdb kept only the in-frame ones, dropping some. The table lists approximately 9,000 clones, approximately 75% of them singletons. The sequencing input was non-adjacent lung tissue. Receptors were obtained from a human donor with non-small cell lung cancer.

The chain is built from TRBV11-2 and TRBJ2-2; TRBD1 is a possible D gene (5 bases). Looked up from germline, CDR1 is SGHAT and CDR2 is FQNNGV. The V and J ends lost 5 bases and 6 bases respectively, with 10 bases between them. The CDR3 covers 13 residues. The CDR3 coding sequence is TGTGCCAGCAGCCCTGAAGGGGCCGGGGAGCTGTTTTTT. Its translation is CASSPEGAGELFF.

V and J are TRBV27 and TRBJ2-1; 9 bases match TRBD2. CDR1 and CDR2 from the germline V gene are MNHEY and SMNVEV (reference sequence). The junction had 12 bases not matched to a gene; V was cut back by 5 bases and J by 7 bases. The CDR3 is 16 amino acids. CDR3 DNA sequence: TGTGCCAGCAGTCCCCAGTTGGGTAGCGGGGGAAATGAGCAGTTCTTC. Translating it yields CASSPQLGSGGNEQFF.

The gene calls are TRBV5-1 and TRBJ1-2, with D uncertain. Germline V gene data show CDR1 as SGHRS and CDR2 as YFSETQ. Trimming cost V 4 bases and J 1 base, with 17 bases left between them. This CDR3 spans 16 amino acids. The CDR3 here is CASSRGDHAVNYGYTF. Written as DNA, the CDR3 is TGCGCCAGCAGCCGCGGTGACCATGCCGTTAACTATGGCTACACCTTC.

The chain links TRBV4-3 to TRBJ1-4, with D hard to call. V shed 2 bases and J shed 2 bases, with 6 bases lying between them. The CDR3 length is 14 residues. The germline V gene has CDR1 LGHNA and CDR2 YSLEER. The CDR3 loop is CASSQIGTNEKLFF. DNA of the CDR3: TGCGCCAGCAGCCAAATCGGCACTAATGAAAAACTGTTTTTT.

The CDR3 sequence is CASSIGTANTEAFF. The CDR3 DNA is TGTGCCAGTAGTATAGGGACAGCCAACACTGAAGCTTTCTTT. V and J are TRBV19 and TRBJ1-1, with D possibly being TRBD1 (6 bases). The CDR3 is made up of 14 amino acids. V was cut by 1 base and J by 2 bases, with 8 bases left in between. Germline CDR1 LNHDA, CDR2 SQIVND (reference sequence).

In its sample, this clone was seen a few times. At one of its ends the junction is not consistent with the germline gene, which may arise from a read error. This sequence joins TRBV7-7 and TRBJ2-5; a possible D gene is TRBD2 (5 bases). This CDR3 contains 15 residues. From germline, CDR1 is SSHAT and CDR2 FNYEAQ (reference sequence). CDR3 nucleotide sequence: TGTGCTAGCAGCTTGGCCGGGCGGGCAGAAGAGACCCAGTACTTC. The encoded protein is CASSLAGRAEETQYF.

CDR3 loop: CASSLGGALSETQYF. The DNA for the CDR3 is TGTGCCAGCAGCTTAGGGGGGGCGCTGTCAGAGACCCAGTACTTC. The genes are TRBV11-1 and TRBJ2-5, with D perhaps matching TRBD1 or TRBD2 (6 bases each). The germline V and J ends were trimmed by 1 base and 4 bases, with 13 bases remaining between them. In germline, CDR1 is SGHAT, CDR2 FQDESV (reference sequence). This CDR3 region has 15 residues.

V usage is TRBV29-1 and J usage is TRBJ2-3; the D gene is possibly TRBD2 (5 bases). There are 15 residues in the CDR3. In germline, CDR1 is SQVTM, CDR2 ANQGSEA. V shed 3 bases and J shed 4 bases, with 17 bases lying between them. The CDR3 reads CSVDVGEWIADTQYF. In DNA form, the CDR3 reads TGCAGCGTTGACGTCGGGGAGTGGATCGCAGATACGCAGTATTTT.

This clone was picked up a small number of times. This rearrangement joins TRBV7-8 to TRBJ1-6; D not resolved. Trimming took 3 bases from V and 10 from J, leaving 13 bases between them. Germline loops: CDR1 SGHVS, CDR2 FQNEAQ. CDR3 length: 14 residues. This chain's CDR3 is CASSLGPSESPLHF. As DNA, the CDR3 is TGTGCCAGCAGCTTGGGCCCAAGTGAGTCACCCCTCCACTTT.

This clone occurred a few times. The sample carries other DNA sequences with the same CDR3. The chain employs TRBV5-1 and TRBJ2-2; unclear D gene. V gave up 0 bases and J gave up 2 bases, with 2 bases separating them. Germline V gene data show CDR1 as SGHRS and CDR2 as YFSETQ. This CDR3 is 13 amino acids long. CDR3: CASSLVNTGELFF. The CDR3 DNA reads TGCGCCAGCAGCTTGGTAAACACCGGGGAGCTGTTTTTT.

Remarks on this clone: Since a far larger clone is one base different, this is likely a read error. The genes are TRBV4-2 and TRBJ1-6; a weak D match, TRBD1 (5 bases). The CDR3 extends over 14 amino acids. Germline CDR1 LGHNA, CDR2 YNFKEQ. The V and J ends lost 1 base and 7 bases respectively, with 8 bases between them. CDR3 DNA sequence: TGTGCCAGCAGCCAAGCCGGGGCGAATTCACCCCTCCACTTT. Amino acids: CASSQAGANSPLHF.

The genes are TRBV2 and TRBJ1-2; unclear D gene. The CDR3 has 13 residues. Germline V gene sequence: CDR1 SNHLY, CDR2 FYNNEI. Trimming took 9 bases from V and 5 from J, leaving 16 bases between them. The CDR3: CASLASRPYGYTF. The CDR3, as DNA: TGTGCCAGTTTAGCCAGCAGGCCGTATGGCTACACCTTC.

The sample holds one count of this clone. V is TRBV25-1 and J is TRBJ2-1; 11 positions agree with TRBD2. Germline V gives CDR1 MGHDK, CDR2 SYGVNS. CDR3 length: 15 residues. J gave up 15 bases and V 1 base, and 11 bases lay outside the gene matches. The CDR3 DNA reads TGTGCCAGCAGTGAATCCCCACTAGCGGGGGCCCCGGCGTTCTTC. This gives the protein CASSESPLAGAPAFF.

The rearrangement uses TRBV6-1 and TRBJ2-7; TRBD1 matches at 7 bases. Germline CDR1 reads MNHNS; CDR2 reads SASEGT. CDR3 length: 15 residues. J lost 3 bases, V lost 7 bases, and 12 bases had no gene match. CDR3 protein: CASTPTGISFYEQYF. CDR3 sequence (DNA): TGTGCCAGCACCCCGACAGGGATCTCCTTCTACGAGCAGTACTTC.